This TCR beta chain was sequenced for a study of Ad26.COV2.S vaccination and SARS-CoV-2 variants. The V gene's germline CDR1 is SGHAT and CDR2 FQNNGV. V lost 7 bases and J lost 15; bases outside the gene matches: 13. The CDR3 consists of 15 residues. Treatment denoted: 15 to 20 received Ad26.COV2.S at low or high dose, single or two shots; roughly five received placebo; per-sample allocation not given. Sampling occurred on day 63 after the first vaccine or placebo injection. Sequencing used immunoSEQ multiplex PCR; TCRdb keeps in-frame clones, though not all of them. The data hold about 450,000 clones, with 75% to 90% observed a single time.

The sequence was obtained from a person aged 18-60 years who received the Ad26.COV2.S COVID-19 vaccine or a placebo. The chain carries TRBV11-2 and TRBJ2-1; TRBD2 agrees at 15 bases. Sample: peripheral blood, taken in a trial of Ad26.COV2.S vaccine versus placebo. In DNA, the CDR3 is TGTGCCAGCACCCCAACGCGGGGACTAGCGGGAGGTCGGTTCTTC. Amino acid sequence: CASTPTRGLAGGRFF.